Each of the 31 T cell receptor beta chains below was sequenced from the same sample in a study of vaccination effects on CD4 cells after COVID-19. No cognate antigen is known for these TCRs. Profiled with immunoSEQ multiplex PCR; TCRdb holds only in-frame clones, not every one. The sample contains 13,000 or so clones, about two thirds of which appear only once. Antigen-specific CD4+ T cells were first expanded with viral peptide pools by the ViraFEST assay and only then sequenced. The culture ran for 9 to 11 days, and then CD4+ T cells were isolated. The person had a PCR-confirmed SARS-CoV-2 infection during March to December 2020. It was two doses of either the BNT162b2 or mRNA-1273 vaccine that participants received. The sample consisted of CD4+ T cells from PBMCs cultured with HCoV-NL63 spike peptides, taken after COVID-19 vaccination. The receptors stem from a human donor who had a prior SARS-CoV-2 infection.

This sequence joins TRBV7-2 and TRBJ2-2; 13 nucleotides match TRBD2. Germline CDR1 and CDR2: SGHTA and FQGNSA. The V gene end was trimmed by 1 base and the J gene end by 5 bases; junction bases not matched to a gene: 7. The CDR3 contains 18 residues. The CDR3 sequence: CASSLVTSGRGVTGELFF. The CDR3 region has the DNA TGTGCCAGCAGCTTAGTTACTAGCGGGAGGGGAGTGACCGGGGAGCTGTTTTTT.

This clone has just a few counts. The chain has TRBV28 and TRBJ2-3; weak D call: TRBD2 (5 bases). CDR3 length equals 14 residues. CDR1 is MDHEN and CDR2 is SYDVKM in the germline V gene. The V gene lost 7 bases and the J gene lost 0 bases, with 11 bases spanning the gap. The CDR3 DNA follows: TGTGCCAGCACCAGGCGGGCTAGCACAGATACGCAGTATTTT. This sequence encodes CASTRRASTDTQYF.

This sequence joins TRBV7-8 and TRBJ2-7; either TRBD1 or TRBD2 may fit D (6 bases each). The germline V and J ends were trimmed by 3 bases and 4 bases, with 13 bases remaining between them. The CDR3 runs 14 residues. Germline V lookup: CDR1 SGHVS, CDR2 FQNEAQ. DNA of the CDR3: TGTGCCAGCAGCTTGGAGGGGGGCGGGTACGAGCAGTACTTC. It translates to CASSLEGGGYEQYF.

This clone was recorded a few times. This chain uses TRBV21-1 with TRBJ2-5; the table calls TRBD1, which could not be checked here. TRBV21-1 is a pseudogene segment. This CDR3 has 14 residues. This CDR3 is CAGVDSPGHETQYF. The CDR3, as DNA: TGTGCCGGGGTTGACAGCCCTGGCCACGAGACCCAGTACTTC.

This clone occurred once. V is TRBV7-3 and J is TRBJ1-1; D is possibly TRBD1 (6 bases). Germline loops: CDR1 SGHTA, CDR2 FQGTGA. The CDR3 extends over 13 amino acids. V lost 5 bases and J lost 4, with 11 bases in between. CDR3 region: CASSRTGSTEAFF. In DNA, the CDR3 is TGTGCCAGCAGCAGAACAGGGTCCACTGAAGCTTTCTTT.

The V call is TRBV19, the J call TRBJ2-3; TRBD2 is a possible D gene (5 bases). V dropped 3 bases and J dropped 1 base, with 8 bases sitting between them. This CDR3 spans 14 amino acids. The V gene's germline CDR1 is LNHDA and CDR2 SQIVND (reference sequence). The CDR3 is CASSIPAGTDTQYF. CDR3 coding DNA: TGTGCCAGTAGTATTCCAGCGGGCACAGATACGCAGTATTTT.

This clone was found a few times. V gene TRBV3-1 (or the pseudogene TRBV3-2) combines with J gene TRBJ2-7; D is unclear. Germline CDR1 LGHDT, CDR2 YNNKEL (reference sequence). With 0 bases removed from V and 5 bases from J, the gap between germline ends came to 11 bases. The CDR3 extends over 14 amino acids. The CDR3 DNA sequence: TGTGCCAGCAGCCAAGATTCACATACCCACGAGCAGTACTTC. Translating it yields CASSQDSHTHEQYF.

The CDR3, as DNA: TGCAGCGAAGGGACAGGTGTTGGCTACACCTTC. It translates to CSEGTGVGYTF. The gene calls are TRBV29-1 and TRBJ1-2; TRBD1 aligns across 8 bases. The CDR3 sequence is 11 residues long. After removal of 7 bases from V and 7 bases from J, the junction contained 5 bases not matched to a gene. CDR1 and CDR2 (germline): SQVTM, ANQGSEA.

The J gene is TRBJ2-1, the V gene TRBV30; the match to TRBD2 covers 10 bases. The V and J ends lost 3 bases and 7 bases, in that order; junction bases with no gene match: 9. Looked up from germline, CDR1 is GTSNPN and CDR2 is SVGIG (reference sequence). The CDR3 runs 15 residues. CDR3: CAWRKLAGRGNEQFF. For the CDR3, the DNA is TGTGCCTGGAGAAAACTAGCGGGACGGGGTAATGAGCAGTTCTTC.

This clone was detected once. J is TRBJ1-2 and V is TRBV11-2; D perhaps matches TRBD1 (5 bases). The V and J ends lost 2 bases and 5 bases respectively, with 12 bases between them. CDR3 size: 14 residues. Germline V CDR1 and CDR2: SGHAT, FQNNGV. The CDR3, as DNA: TGTGCCAGCAGCTTAAGGGACCCACGGTATGGCTACACCTTC. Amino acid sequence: CASSLRDPRYGYTF.

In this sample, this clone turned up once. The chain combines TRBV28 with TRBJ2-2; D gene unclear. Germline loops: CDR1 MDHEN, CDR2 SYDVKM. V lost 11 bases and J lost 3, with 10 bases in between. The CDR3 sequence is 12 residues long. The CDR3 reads CAGGADTGELFF. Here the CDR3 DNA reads TGTGCCGGCGGAGCCGACACCGGGGAGCTGTTTTTT.

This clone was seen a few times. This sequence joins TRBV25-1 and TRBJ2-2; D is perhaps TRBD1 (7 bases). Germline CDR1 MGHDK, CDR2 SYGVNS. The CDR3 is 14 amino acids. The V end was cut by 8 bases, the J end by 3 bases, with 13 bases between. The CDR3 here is CASRPRGDTGELFF. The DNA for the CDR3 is TGTGCCAGCCGTCCCAGGGGGGACACCGGGGAGCTGTTTTTT.

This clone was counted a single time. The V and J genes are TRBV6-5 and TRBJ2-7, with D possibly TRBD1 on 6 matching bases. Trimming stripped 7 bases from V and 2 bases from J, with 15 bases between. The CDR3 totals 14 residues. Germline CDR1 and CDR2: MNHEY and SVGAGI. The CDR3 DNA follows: TGTGCCAGCACTCCCGGGACATCAACCTACGAGCAGTACTTC. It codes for CASTPGTSTYEQYF.

CDR3 sequence: CASSRGVFQETQYF. CDR3 nucleotides: TGTGCCAGCAGTAGGGGAGTCTTCCAAGAGACCCAGTACTTC. The chain combines TRBV27 with TRBJ2-5; the D gene could be TRBD1 or TRBD2 (5 bases each). Germline V gene sequence: CDR1 MNHEY, CDR2 SMNVEV (reference sequence). V was cut by 5 bases and J by 1 base, with 11 bases left in between. The length of the CDR3 is 14 residues.

The CDR3 coding sequence is TGTGCCAGCAGCTTCTCACAGGGCAATCAGCCCCAGCATTTT. As protein: CASSFSQGNQPQHF. This chain links TRBV7-2 with TRBJ1-5, with a possible D match to TRBD1 (5 bases). The CDR3 extends over 14 amino acids. Trimming cost V 3 bases and J 2 bases, with 8 bases left between them. CDR1 and CDR2 (germline): SGHTA, FQGNSA.

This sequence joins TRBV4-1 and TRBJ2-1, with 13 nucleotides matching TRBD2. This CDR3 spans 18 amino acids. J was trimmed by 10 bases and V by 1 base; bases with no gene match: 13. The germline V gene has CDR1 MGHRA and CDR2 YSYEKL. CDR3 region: CASSQVPSLAGGPGEQFF. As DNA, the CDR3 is TGCGCCAGCAGCCAAGTCCCCTCACTAGCGGGGGGGCCGGGGGAGCAGTTCTTC.

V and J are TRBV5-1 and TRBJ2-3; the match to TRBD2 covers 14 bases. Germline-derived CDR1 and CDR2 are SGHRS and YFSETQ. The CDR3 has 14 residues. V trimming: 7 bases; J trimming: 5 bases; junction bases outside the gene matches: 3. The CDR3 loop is CASGGLAGEDTQYF. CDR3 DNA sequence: TGCGCCAGCGGGGGACTAGCGGGGGAAGATACGCAGTATTTT.

The CDR3 sequence is CASSYTGSNTEAFF. The CDR3 nucleotides read TGTGCCAGCAGTTACACCGGGTCGAACACTGAAGCTTTCTTT. This chain connects TRBV6-2 or TRBV6-3 to TRBJ1-1; no clear D gene. Germline CDR1 reads MNHEY; CDR2 reads SVGEGT. The CDR3 is 14 residues long. Trimming took off 2 bases at V and 1 base at J, with 8 bases between the two ends.

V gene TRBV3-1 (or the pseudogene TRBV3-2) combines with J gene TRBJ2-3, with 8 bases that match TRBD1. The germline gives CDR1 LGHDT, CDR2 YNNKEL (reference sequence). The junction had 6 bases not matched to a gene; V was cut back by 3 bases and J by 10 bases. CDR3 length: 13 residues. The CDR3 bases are TGTGCCAGCAGCCACCTGGACAGGGACGCGCAGTATTTT. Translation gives CASSHLDRDAQYF.

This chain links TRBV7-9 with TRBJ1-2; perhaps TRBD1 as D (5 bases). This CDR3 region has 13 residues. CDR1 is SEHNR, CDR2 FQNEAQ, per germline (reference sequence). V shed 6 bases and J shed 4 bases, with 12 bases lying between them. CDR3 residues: CASRLGTGYGYTF. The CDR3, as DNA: TGTGCCAGCAGACTCGGGACGGGCTATGGCTACACCTTC.

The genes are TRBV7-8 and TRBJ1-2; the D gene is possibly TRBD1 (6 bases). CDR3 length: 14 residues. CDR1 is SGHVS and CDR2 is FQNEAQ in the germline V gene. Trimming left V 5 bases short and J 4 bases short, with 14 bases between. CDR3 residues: CASSPRTDSYGYTF. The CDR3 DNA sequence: TGTGCCAGCAGCCCACGGACAGATTCCTATGGCTACACCTTC.

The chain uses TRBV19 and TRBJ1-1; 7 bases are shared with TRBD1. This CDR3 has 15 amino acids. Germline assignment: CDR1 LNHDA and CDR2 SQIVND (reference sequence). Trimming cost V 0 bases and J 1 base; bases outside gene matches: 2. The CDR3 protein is CASSIDNRGNTEAFF. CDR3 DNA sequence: TGTGCCAGTAGTATAGATAACAGGGGGAACACTGAAGCTTTCTTT.

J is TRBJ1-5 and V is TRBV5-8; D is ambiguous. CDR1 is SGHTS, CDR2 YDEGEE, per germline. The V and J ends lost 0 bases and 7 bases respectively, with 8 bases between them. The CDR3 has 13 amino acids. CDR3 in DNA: TGTGCCAGCAGCTTGGAGCCCCGGCAGCCCCAGCATTTT. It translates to CASSLEPRQPQHF.

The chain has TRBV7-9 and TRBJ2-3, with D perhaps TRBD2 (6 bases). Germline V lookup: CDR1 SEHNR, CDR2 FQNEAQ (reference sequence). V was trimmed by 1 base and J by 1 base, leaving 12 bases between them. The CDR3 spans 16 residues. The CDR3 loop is CASSLGASVGTDTQYF. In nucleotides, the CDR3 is TGTGCCAGCAGCTTAGGAGCTAGCGTAGGCACAGATACGCAGTATTTT.

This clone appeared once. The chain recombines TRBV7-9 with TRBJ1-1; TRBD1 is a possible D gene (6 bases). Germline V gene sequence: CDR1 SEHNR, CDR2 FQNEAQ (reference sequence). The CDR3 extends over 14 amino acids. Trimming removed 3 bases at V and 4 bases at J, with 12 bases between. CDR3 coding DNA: TGTGCCAGCAGCTTCGGCACAGGGACCACTGAAGCTTTCTTT. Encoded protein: CASSFGTGTTEAFF.

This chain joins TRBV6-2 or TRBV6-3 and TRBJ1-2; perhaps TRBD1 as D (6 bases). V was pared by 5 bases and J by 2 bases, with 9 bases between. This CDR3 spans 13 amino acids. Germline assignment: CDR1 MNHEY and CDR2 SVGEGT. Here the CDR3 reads CASSRQANYGYTF. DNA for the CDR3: TGTGCCAGCAGTCGACAGGCGAACTATGGCTACACCTTC.

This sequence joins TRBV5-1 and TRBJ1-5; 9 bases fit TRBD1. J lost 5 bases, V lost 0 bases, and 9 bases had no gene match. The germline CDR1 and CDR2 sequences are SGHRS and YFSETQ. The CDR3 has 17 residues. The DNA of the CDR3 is TGCGCCAGCAGCTTGGGAGACACAACAGGGGGCGATCAGCCCCAGCATTTT. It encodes CASSLGDTTGGDQPQHF.

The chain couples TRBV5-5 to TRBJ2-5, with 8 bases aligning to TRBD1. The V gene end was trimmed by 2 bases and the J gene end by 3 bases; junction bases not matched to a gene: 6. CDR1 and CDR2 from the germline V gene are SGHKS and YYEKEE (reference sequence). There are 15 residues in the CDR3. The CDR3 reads CASSFWRTGKETQYF. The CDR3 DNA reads TGTGCCAGCAGCTTTTGGCGGACAGGGAAAGAGACCCAGTACTTC.

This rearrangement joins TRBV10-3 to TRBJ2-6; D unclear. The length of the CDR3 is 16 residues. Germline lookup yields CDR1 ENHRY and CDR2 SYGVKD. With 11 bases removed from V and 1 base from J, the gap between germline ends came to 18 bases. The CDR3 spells CAVPGPPSSGANVLTF. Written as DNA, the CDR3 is TGTGCCGTCCCGGGTCCTCCCTCTTCTGGGGCCAACGTCCTGACTTTC.

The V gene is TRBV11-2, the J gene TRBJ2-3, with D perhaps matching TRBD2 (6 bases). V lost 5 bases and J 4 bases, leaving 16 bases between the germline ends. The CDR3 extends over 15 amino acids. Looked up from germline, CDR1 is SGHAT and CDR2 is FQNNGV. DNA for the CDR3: TGTGCCAGCAGCCGACCTAGCGAAATGGCAGATACGCAGTATTTT. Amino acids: CASSRPSEMADTQYF.

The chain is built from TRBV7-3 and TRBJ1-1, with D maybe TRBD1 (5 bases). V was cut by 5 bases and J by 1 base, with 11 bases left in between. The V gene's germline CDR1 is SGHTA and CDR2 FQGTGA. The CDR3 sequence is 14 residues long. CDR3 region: CASSLGTPNTEAFF. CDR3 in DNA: TGTGCCAGCAGCCTTGGGACCCCGAACACTGAAGCTTTCTTT.